Below are 25 T cell receptor beta chains sequenced from a single sample in a study of blood T cell repertoires in COVID-19. Clones were read by immunoSEQ multiplex PCR, and TCRdb kept only the in-frame ones, dropping some. Here the sample spans 200,000 or so clones, roughly 85% being singletons. The sequenced sample consisted of PBMCs or T cells enriched from blood (not recorded which). Source of these receptors: a middle-aged woman with acute COVID-19.

The chain combines TRBV7-8 with TRBJ2-1; TRBD2 agrees at 10 bases. Per the germline V gene, CDR1 is SGHVS and CDR2 is FQNEAQ. The CDR3 sequence is 15 residues long. Losses at the gene ends were 3 bases for V and 6 bases for J; bases not matched to a gene: 5. Here the CDR3 DNA reads TGTGCCAGCAGCTTCCGGCTAGCGGGGGTCAATGAGCAGTTCTTC. The encoded protein is CASSFRLAGVNEQFF.

This rearrangement joins TRBV7-9 to TRBJ1-6; TRBD1 aligns across 9 bases. The CDR3 covers 14 residues. Germline lookup yields CDR1 SEHNR and CDR2 FQNEAQ (reference sequence). Unmatched junction bases numbered 11, after V lost 6 bases and J lost 14 bases. The CDR3 reads CASSSGTGLRTLHF. The CDR3 bases are TGTGCCAGCAGTTCCGGGACAGGGCTTCGGACCCTCCACTTT.

This sequence joins TRBV2 and TRBJ2-7, with 7 bases that match TRBD1. The germline V gene has CDR1 SNHLY and CDR2 FYNNEI. This CDR3 has 12 amino acids. J gave up 3 bases and V 6 bases, and 2 bases lay outside the gene matches. This CDR3 is CASSWTGYEQYF. The CDR3, as DNA: TGTGCCAGCAGCTGGACAGGCTACGAGCAGTACTTC.

This chain joins TRBV19 and TRBJ1-2; unclear D gene. CDR1 is LNHDA, CDR2 SQIVND, per germline (reference sequence). The length of the CDR3 is 16 residues. Between the trimmed V and J ends, which lost 2 bases and 8 bases, there was a span of 21 bases. CDR3 region: CASSISAGTVGAGYTF. CDR3 nucleotide sequence: TGTGCCAGTAGTATAAGTGCTGGTACCGTGGGAGCCGGCTACACCTTC.

CDR3 amino acids: CASSRNLEGGENEKLFF. The CDR3 DNA is TGTGCCAGCAGCCGAAACCTAGAGGGAGGGGAGAATGAAAAACTGTTTTTT. J is TRBJ1-4 and V is TRBV3-1 (or the pseudogene TRBV3-2); D is perhaps TRBD1 (5 bases). There are 17 residues in the CDR3. The germline V gene encodes CDR1 LGHDT and CDR2 YNNKEL (reference sequence). Trimming took 4 bases from V and 5 from J, leaving 20 bases between them.

The DNA of the CDR3 is TGTGCCAGCAGGGCAGAGAACACCGGGGAGCTGTTTTTT. Translation gives CASRAENTGELFF. The J gene is TRBJ2-2, the V gene TRBV2; D unresolved. The CDR3 runs to 13 residues. Per the germline V gene, CDR1 is SNHLY and CDR2 is FYNNEI. The V end lost 6 bases, the J end lost 1 base, and 6 bases lay between the germline ends.

The chain combines TRBV4-1 with TRBJ1-1; 7 bases map to TRBD1. Germline trimming cut 4 bases from V and 3 bases from J; bases unmatched to any gene: 14. This CDR3 is 17 amino acids long. Germline CDR1 is MGHRA and CDR2 is YSYEKL. DNA of the CDR3: TGCGCCAGCAGCCCGAATCGCCTGACAGGGCCACACACTGAAGCTTTCTTT. Its protein product is CASSPNRLTGPHTEAFF.

CDR3 protein: CASSHGRRGTGFQGTEAFF. CDR3 in DNA: TGTGCCAGCAGCCATGGGAGAAGGGGGACAGGGTTCCAGGGCACTGAAGCTTTCTTT. The chain uses TRBV13 and TRBJ1-1, with 9 positions matching TRBD1. The ends lost 5 bases at V and 4 bases at J; junction bases unmatched: 20. The V gene's germline CDR1 is PRHDT and CDR2 FYEKMQ (reference sequence). There are 19 residues in the CDR3.

The chain joins TRBV5-6 to TRBJ2-5; D is perhaps TRBD2 (5 bases). V lost 6 bases and J lost 3, with 9 bases in between. Germline loops: CDR1 SGHDT, CDR2 YYEEEE. The CDR3 is 12 residues long. The CDR3 region is CASTVGEETQYF. CDR3 nucleotides: TGTGCCAGCACCGTCGGGGAAGAGACCCAGTACTTC.

This clone was counted only a few times. V is TRBV18 and J is TRBJ2-1; 12 nucleotides agree with TRBD1. The CDR3 consists of 15 residues. V lost 3 bases, J lost 8 bases, and 5 bases stayed unmatched. The germline gives CDR1 KGHSH, CDR2 LQKENI. CDR3 nucleotide sequence: TGTGCCAGCTCACCCTTCGGGACAGGGGGCGATGAGCAGTTCTTC. It is translated as CASSPFGTGGDEQFF.

The V call is TRBV7-2, the J call TRBJ1-2; D perhaps matches TRBD1 (6 bases). Germline V gene lookup returns CDR1 SGHTA and CDR2 FQGNSA. CDR3 length: 14 residues. Trimming cost V 5 bases and J 4 bases, with 14 bases left between them. CDR3 sequence reads: CASSPGATAYGYTF. CDR3 nucleotides: TGTGCCAGCAGCCCAGGGGCGACTGCCTATGGCTACACCTTC.

The chain is built from TRBV3-1 (or the pseudogene TRBV3-2) and TRBJ1-1; D is unresolved. Germline V gene data show CDR1 as LGHDT and CDR2 as YNNKEL (reference sequence). The CDR3 runs 12 residues. V was cut by 3 bases and J by 8 bases, with 10 bases left in between. The CDR3 loop is CASSHKPGEAFF. In DNA form, the CDR3 reads TGTGCCAGCAGCCATAAGCCAGGAGAAGCTTTCTTT.

J is TRBJ1-5 and V is TRBV3-1 (or the pseudogene TRBV3-2); D remains unclear. Per germline, CDR1 LGHDT and CDR2 YNNKEL (reference sequence). Between the trimmed V and J ends, which lost 2 bases and 6 bases, there was a span of 14 bases. The CDR3 is 15 amino acids. CDR3 sequence: CASSQSRMAGQPQHF. DNA of the CDR3: TGTGCCAGCAGCCAATCGAGGATGGCGGGTCAGCCCCAGCATTTT.

This clone was recorded only once. V and J are TRBV6-5 and TRBJ1-2; 7 nucleotides line up with TRBD1. V shed 3 bases, J shed 2 bases, and the junction held 6 bases outside the gene matches. The CDR3 loop spans 15 amino acids. The germline V gene encodes CDR1 MNHEY and CDR2 SVGAGI. CDR3 in amino acids: CASSYPSGGNYGYTF. The DNA for the CDR3 is TGTGCCAGCAGTTATCCCTCAGGGGGAAACTATGGCTACACCTTC.

The genes are TRBV2 and TRBJ2-3, with 7 positions matching TRBD2. CDR3 length: 15 amino acids. In germline, CDR1 is SNHLY, CDR2 FYNNEI. V was clipped by 8 bases and J by 0 bases; unmatched bases: 8. The CDR3 here is CASGRAAGSTDTQYF. The CDR3 bases are TGTGCCAGCGGGAGGGCAGCGGGGAGCACAGATACGCAGTATTTT.

The chain is built from TRBV11-2 and TRBJ1-4; no reliable D call. V was pared by 3 bases and J by 7 bases, with 9 bases between. The length of the CDR3 is 13 residues. Germline values: CDR1 SGHAT, CDR2 FQNNGV. The CDR3 is CASSLPSSEKLFF. CDR3 coding DNA: TGTGCCAGCAGCTTGCCGTCCAGTGAAAAACTGTTTTTT.

The chain carries TRBV5-8 and TRBJ1-5; TRBD1 matches 8 bases. The V segment lost 4 bases and the J segment 2 bases; nucleotides outside the gene matches: 8. Germline CDR1 reads SGHTS; CDR2 reads YDEGEE. The CDR3 extends over 16 amino acids. The CDR3 bases are TGTGCCAGCAGCCCCGCAGGGGGCTGGGGCAATCAGCCCCAGCATTTT. Translating it yields CASSPAGGWGNQPQHF. The full variable domain, with the rest looked up from reference TRBV5-8 and TRBJ1-5, is EAGVTQSPTHLIKTRGQQATLRCSPISGHTSVYWYQQALGLGLQFLLWYDEGEERNRGNFPPRFSGRQFPNYSSELNVNALELEDSALYLCASSPAGGWGNQPQHFGDGTRLSIL.

This clone has a single count. The chain uses TRBV3-1 (or the pseudogene TRBV3-2) and TRBJ1-6; 8 positions match TRBD1. Germline V gene lookup returns CDR1 LGHDT and CDR2 YNNKEL (reference sequence). The CDR3 is made up of 16 amino acids. V shed 1 base, J shed 9 bases, and the junction held 8 bases outside the gene matches. The CDR3 reads CASSQAPGGSSSPLHF. The CDR3 nucleotides are TGTGCCAGCAGCCAAGCTCCAGGGGGCTCTAGTTCACCCCTCCACTTT.

The genes are TRBV7-2 and TRBJ1-2; 10 bases match TRBD1. Germline-derived CDR1 and CDR2 are SGHTA and FQGNSA. CDR3 length: 17 amino acids. V shed 3 bases and J 6 bases; nucleotides not matched to a gene: 13. This CDR3 is CASSLFVHGTGVHGYTF. CDR3 DNA: TGTGCCAGCAGCTTGTTCGTACACGGGACAGGGGTTCATGGCTACACCTTC.

This clone was seen only a few times. The chain combines TRBV4-2 with TRBJ1-2; unclear D gene. Trimming shortened V by 4 bases and J by 2 bases, and 11 bases separated the two germline ends. The length of the CDR3 is 14 residues. Germline CDR1 LGHNA, CDR2 YNFKEQ. The chain's CDR3 is CASSPLEGNYGYTF. The CDR3 nucleotides are TGTGCCAGCAGCCCATTGGAGGGAAACTATGGCTACACCTTC.

This chain links TRBV3-1 (or the pseudogene TRBV3-2) with TRBJ1-5; D may be TRBD1 (6 bases). Trimming took 0 bases from V and 4 from J, leaving 10 bases between them. CDR3 length: 15 amino acids. Germline CDR1 is LGHDT and CDR2 is YNNKEL (reference sequence). This CDR3 is CASSQDGTGNQPQHF. The DNA of the CDR3 is TGTGCCAGCAGCCAAGATGGAACAGGGAATCAGCCCCAGCATTTT.

The chain has TRBV10-3 and TRBJ1-2, with D possibly TRBD1 on 6 matching bases. The CDR3 sequence is 15 residues long. V was clipped by 6 bases and J by 10 bases, with 24 bases between them. CDR1 and CDR2 (germline): ENHRY, SYGVKD. CDR3 region: CAISAGFSGAADYTF. The DNA for the CDR3 is TGTGCCATCAGCGCCGGGTTCTCAGGGGCTGCTGACTACACCTTC.

The chain has TRBV2 and TRBJ1-4, with D unresolved. This CDR3 comprises 16 residues. Trimming removed 7 bases from V and 3 bases from J, with 18 bases in between. Germline V gene data show CDR1 as SNHLY and CDR2 as FYNNEI. For the CDR3, the DNA is TGTGCCAGCACCCCGGAATCGGGGTGGGCTAATGAAAAACTGTTTTTT. Protein product: CASTPESGWANEKLFF.

The V call is TRBV2, the J call TRBJ2-1; a weak D match, TRBD2 (5 bases). Germline assignment: CDR1 SNHLY and CDR2 FYNNEI. The CDR3 contains 18 residues. Trimming took 10 bases from V and 6 from J, leaving 31 bases between them. The CDR3 coding sequence is TGTGCCACCTCACGTGGAGTTTGGAGGATACGTTCGGGCAATGAGCAGTTCTTC. It specifies CATSRGVWRIRSGNEQFF.

This chain joins TRBV7-9 and TRBJ2-3; TRBD1 is a possible D gene (7 bases). The germline V and J ends were trimmed by 1 base and 3 bases, with 20 bases remaining between them. Germline CDR1 SEHNR, CDR2 FQNEAQ (reference sequence). CDR3 length equals 18 residues. The CDR3 loop is CASSLVILSGGRTDTQYF. DNA for the CDR3: TGTGCCAGCAGCTTAGTCATTCTTTCAGGGGGGCGGACAGATACGCAGTATTTT.